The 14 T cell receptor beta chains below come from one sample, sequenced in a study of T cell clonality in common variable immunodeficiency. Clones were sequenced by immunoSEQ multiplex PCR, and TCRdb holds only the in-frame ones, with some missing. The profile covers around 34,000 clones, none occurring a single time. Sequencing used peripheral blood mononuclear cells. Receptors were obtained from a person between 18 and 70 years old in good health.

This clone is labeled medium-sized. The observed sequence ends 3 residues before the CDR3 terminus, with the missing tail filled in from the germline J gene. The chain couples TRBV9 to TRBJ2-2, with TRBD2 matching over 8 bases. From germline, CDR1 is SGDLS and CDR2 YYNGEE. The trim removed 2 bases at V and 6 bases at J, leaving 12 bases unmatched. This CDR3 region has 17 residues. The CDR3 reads CASSVEPGLVNSGELFF. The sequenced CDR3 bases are TGTGCCAGCAGCGTCGAGCCGGGACTAGTGAATTCCGGGGAG.

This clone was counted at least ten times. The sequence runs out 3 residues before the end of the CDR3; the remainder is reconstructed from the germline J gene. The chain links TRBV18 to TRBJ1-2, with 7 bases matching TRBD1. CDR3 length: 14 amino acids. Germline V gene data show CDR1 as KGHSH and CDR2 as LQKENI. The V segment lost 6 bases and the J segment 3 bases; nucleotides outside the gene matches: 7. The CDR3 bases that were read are TGTGCCAGCTCCGACAGGGATTCGGACTATGGC. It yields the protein CASSDRDSDYG. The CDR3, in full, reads CASSDRDSDYGYTF.

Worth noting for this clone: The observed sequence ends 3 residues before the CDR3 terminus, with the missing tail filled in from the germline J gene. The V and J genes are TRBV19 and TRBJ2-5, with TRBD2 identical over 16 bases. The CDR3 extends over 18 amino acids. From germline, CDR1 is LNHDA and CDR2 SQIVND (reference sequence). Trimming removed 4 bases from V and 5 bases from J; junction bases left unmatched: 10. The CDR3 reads CASSRGTSGGAAFETQYF. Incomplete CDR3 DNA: TGTGCCAGTAGTAGGGGGACTAGCGGGGGGGCGGCATTCGAGACC. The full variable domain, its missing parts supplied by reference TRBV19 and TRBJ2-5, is DGGITQSPKYLFRKEGQNVTLSCEQNLNHDAMYWYRQDPGQGLRLIYYSQIVNDFQKGDIAEGYSVSREKKESFPLTVTSAQKNPTAFYLCASSRGTSGGAAFETQYFGPGTRLLVL.

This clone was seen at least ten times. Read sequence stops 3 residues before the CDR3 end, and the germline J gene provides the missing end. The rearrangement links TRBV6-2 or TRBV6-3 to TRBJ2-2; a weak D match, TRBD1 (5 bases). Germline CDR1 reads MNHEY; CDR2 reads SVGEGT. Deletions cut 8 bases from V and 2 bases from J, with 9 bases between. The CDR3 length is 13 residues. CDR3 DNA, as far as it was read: TGTGCCAGCCGAGACAGTAACACCGGGGAG. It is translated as CASRDSNTGE. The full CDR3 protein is CASRDSNTGELFF.

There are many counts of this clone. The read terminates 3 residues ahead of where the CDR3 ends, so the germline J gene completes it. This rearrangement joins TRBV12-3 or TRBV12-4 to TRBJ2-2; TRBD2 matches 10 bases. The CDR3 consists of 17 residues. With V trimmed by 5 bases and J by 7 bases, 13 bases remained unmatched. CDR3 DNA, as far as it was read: TGTGCCAGCAGTACCCGTTCTAGCGGGAGAAGTATCGGGGAG. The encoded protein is CASSTRSSGRSIGE. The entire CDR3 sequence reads CASSTRSSGRSIGELFF.

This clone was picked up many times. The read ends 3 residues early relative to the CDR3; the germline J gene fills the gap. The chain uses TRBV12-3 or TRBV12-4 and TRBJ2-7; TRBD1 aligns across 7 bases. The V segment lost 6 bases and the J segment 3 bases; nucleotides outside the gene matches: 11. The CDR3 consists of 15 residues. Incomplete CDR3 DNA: TGTGCCAGCAGGGGGTGGACAGGACTTAACTACGAG. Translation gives CASRGWTGLNYE. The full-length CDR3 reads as CASRGWTGLNYEQYF.

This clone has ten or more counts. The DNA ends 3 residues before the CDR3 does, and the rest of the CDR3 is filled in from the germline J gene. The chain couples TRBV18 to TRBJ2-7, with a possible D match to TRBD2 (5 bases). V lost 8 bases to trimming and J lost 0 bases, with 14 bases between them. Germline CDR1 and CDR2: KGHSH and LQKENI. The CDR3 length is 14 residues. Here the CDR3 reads CASQANRGSYEQYF. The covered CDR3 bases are TGTGCCAGCCAAGCGAATCGGGGCTCCTACGAG.

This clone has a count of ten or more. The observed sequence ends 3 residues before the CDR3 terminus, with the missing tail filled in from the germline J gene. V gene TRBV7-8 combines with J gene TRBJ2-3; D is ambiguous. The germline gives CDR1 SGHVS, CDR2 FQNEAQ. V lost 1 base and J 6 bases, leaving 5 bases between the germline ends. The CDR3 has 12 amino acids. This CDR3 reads CASSLVGDTQYF. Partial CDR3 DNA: TGTGCCAGCAGCTTAGTAGGGGATACG.

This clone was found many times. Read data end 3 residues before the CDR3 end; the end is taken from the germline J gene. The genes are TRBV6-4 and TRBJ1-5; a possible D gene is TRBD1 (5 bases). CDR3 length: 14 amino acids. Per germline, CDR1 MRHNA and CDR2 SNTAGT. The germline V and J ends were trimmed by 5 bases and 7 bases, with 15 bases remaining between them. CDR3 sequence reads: CASSHGHWRQPQHF. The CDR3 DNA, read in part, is TGTGCCAGCAGTCACGGACACTGGAGGCAGCCC.

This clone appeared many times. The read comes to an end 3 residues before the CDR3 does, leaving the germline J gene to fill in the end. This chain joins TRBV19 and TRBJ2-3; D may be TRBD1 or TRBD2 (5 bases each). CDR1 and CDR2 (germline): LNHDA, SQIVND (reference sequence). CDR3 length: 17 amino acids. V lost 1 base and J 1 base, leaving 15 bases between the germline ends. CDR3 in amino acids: CASSIVPRGAGTDTQYF. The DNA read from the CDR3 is TGTGCCAGTAGTATAGTACCGCGAGGGGCGGGCACAGATACG.

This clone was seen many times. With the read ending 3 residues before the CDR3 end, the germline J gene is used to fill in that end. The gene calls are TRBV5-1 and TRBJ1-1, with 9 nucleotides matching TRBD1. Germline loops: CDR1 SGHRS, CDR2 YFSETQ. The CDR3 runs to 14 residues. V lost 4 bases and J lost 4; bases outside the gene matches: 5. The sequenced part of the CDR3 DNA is TGCGCCAGCAGCCGGGACAGGGAGGGCACTGAA. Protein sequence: CASSRDREGTE. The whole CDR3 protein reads CASSRDREGTEAFF.

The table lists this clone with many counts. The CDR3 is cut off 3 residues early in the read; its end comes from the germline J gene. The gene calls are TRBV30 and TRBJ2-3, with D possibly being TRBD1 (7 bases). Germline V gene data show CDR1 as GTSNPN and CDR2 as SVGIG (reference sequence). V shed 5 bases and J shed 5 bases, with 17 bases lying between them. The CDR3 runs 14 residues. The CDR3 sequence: CAWGGGGGEDTQYF. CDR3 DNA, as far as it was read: TGTGCCTGGGGAGGGGGCGGCGGTGAAGATACG. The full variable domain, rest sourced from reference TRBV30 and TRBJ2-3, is SQTIHQWPATLVQPVGSPLSLECTVEGTSNPNLYWYRQAAGRGLQLLFYSVGIGQISSEVPQNLSASRPQDRQFILSSKKLLLSDSGFYLCAWGGGGGEDTQYFGPGTRLTVL.

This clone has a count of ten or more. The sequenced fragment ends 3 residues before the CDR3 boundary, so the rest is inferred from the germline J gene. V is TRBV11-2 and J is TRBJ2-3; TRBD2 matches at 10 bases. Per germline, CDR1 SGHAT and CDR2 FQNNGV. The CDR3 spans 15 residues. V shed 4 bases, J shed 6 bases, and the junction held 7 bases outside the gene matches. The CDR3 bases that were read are TGTGCCAGCAGCTCTTTAGCGGGGGGTTGGGATACG. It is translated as CASSSLAGGWDT. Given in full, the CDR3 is CASSSLAGGWDTQYF.

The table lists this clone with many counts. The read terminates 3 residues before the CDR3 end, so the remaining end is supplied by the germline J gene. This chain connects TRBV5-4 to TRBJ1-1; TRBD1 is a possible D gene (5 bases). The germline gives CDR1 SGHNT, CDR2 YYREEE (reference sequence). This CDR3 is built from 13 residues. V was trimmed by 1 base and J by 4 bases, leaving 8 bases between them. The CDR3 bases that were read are TGTGCCAGCAGCTTGACAGGCGGCACTGAA. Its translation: CASSLTGGTE. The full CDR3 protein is CASSLTGGTEAFF.